Listed below are T cell receptor beta chains from one sample, sequenced in a study of early stage breast cancer tumors. Generated by immunoSEQ multiplex PCR, the TCRdb table keeps only in-frame clones and is missing some. The data hold around 30,000 clones, with roughly four fifths observed a single time. The sequenced sample consisted of breast tumor tissue. Source of these receptors: a person aged 25-39 years with breast cancer. CDR3s include the opening cysteine and the closing phenylalanine or tryptophan. The D gene is left open where the match is weak. Rows may omit the clone size; those that give it use once, few, many or a size class.

CDR3aa | CDR3nt | j_gene | d_gene | abundance | v_gene
CASRGSGGTYEQYF | TGTGCCAGCAGGGGTAGCGGGGGCACCTACGAGCAGTACTTC | TRBJ2-7 | TRBD2 | . | TRBV7-8
CASSHFDRANTGELFF | TGCGCCAGCAGCCACTTCGACAGGGCGAACACCGGGGAGCTGTTTTTT | TRBJ2-2 | TRBD1 | . | TRBV4-1
CASSRGGRVNNEQFF | TGTGCCAGTAGTAGAGGCGGGAGAGTCAACAATGAGCAGTTCTTC | TRBJ2-1 | TRBD2 | . | TRBV19
CASSWGRGGIQYF | TGTGCCAGCAGCTGGGGTCGAGGGGGCATTCAGTACTTC | TRBJ2-4 | . | . | TRBV5-6
CASSPWTGLGELFF | TGTGCCAGCAGCCCCTGGACAGGCCTCGGGGAGCTGTTTTTT | TRBJ2-2 | TRBD1 | . | TRBV9
CASSLSSKGEQYF | TGTGCCAGCAGCTTATCCTCAAAAGGGGAGCAGTACTTC | TRBJ2-7 | . | few | TRBV7-3
CASTDLAGVSNEQFF | TGCGCCAGCACAGATCTAGCGGGAGTGAGTAATGAGCAGTTCTTC | TRBJ2-1 | TRBD2 | . | TRBV5-1
CASRQTILYEQYF | TGTGCCAGCAGACAAACTATCCTCTACGAGCAGTACTTC | TRBJ2-7 | . | once | TRBV6-6
CSVAGDGLLFNYGYTF | TGCAGCGTGGCGGGGGACGGACTACTGTTTAACTATGGCTACACCTTC | TRBJ1-2 | . | . | TRBV29-1
CASRTGSGAIAFF | TGTGCCAGCAGAACAGGGTCAGGGGCGATAGCTTTCTTT | TRBJ1-1 | . | few | TRBV6-6
CASSLGYYEQYF | TGCGCCAGCAGCTTGGGATATTACGAGCAGTACTTC | TRBJ2-7 | . | . | TRBV5-1
CASSEALFGSLSTEAFF | TGTGCCAGCAGTGAAGCCCTCTTCGGATCCTTGAGCACTGAAGCTTTCTTT | TRBJ1-1 | . | . | TRBV2
CASSLETAVTEAFF | TGCGCCAGCAGCTTGGAGACAGCAGTGACTGAAGCTTTCTTT | TRBJ1-1 | . | . | TRBV5-1
CASSVASGPYNEQFF | TGTGCCAGCAGCGTTGCTAGCGGGCCTTACAATGAGCAGTTCTTC | TRBJ2-1 | TRBD2 | . | TRBV9
CASSPPSGRVQDEQFF | TGTGCCAGCTCACCACCATCCGGGAGGGTCCAGGATGAGCAGTTCTTC | TRBJ2-1 | TRBD2 | . | TRBV18
CASGRASEAEAFF | TGTGCTAGTGGTAGGGCCTCGGAGGCTGAAGCTTTCTTT | TRBJ1-1 | . | few | TRBV12-5
CASSGSGGGRWVSQHF | TGTGCCAGCAGTGGGTCTGGGGGCGGGAGATGGGTTTCCCAGCATTTT | TRBJ1-5 | . | . | TRBV6-6
CASSADREAGNTIYF | TGTGCCAGCAGTGCGGACAGGGAGGCTGGAAACACCATATATTTT | TRBJ1-3 | TRBD1 | few | TRBV2
CASSPAYRGREQYF | TGTGCCAGCAGCCCAGCATACAGAGGGCGCGAGCAGTACTTC | TRBJ2-7 | . | medium-sized | TRBV9
CASSKLAGGAGELFF | TGTGCCAGCAGCAAACTAGCGGGGGGCGCCGGGGAGCTGTTTTTT | TRBJ2-2 | TRBD2 | . | TRBV7-3
CASSLQGHYGYTF | TGTGCCAGCAGCTTGCAAGGGCACTATGGCTACACCTTC | TRBJ1-2 | . | . | TRBV7-9
CASSLRPDRGRLWRGANVLTF | TGCGCCAGCAGCTTGCGCCCAGACAGGGGCCGACTTTGGCGTGGGGCCAACGTCCTGACTTTC | TRBJ2-6 | TRBD1 | . | TRBV5-1
CASSEPGTSDEQYF | TGTGCCAGCAGCGAGCCCGGGACTAGCGACGAGCAGTACTTC | TRBJ2-7 | TRBD2 | . | TRBV9
CASSRTGLSYEQYF | TGTGCCAGCAGCCGGACAGGCCTCTCCTACGAGCAGTACTTC | TRBJ2-7 | TRBD1 | . | TRBV6-1
CSARTGGDYGYTF | TGCAGCGCCCGGACAGGGGGCGACTATGGCTACACCTTC | TRBJ1-2 | TRBD1 | few | TRBV29-1
CASSLLQDPGQYF | TGTGCCAGCAGTTTACTACAGGACCCAGGGCAGTACTTC | TRBJ2-7 | . | . | TRBV28
CASTVLGGQGRGTYNEQFF | TGTGCCAGCACCGTTTTGGGCGGACAGGGGCGCGGTACCTACAATGAGCAGTTCTTC | TRBJ2-1 | TRBD1 | . | TRBV11-3
CASSGLAEQFF | TGCGCCAGCAGCGGTCTAGCGGAGCAGTTCTTC | TRBJ2-1 | . | medium-sized | TRBV10-1
CASSLQLAGGKNNEQFF | TGTGCCAGCAGCTTACAACTAGCGGGAGGGAAAAACAATGAGCAGTTCTTC | TRBJ2-1 | TRBD2 | . | TRBV7-9
CASSYSASLGYNEQFF | TGTGCCAGCAGTTACTCCGCTAGCTTGGGGTACAATGAGCAGTTCTTC | TRBJ2-1 | . | . | TRBV6-5
CASSFGDRPYGYTF | TGTGCCAGCAGCTTCGGGGACAGACCCTATGGCTACACCTTC | TRBJ1-2 | TRBD1 | . | TRBV7-2
CASSAGTVLPFSGNTIYF | TGTGCCAGCAGCGCGGGGACGGTACTCCCCTTTTCTGGAAACACCATATATTTT | TRBJ1-3 | . | few | TRBV9
CASSSGTSGRSDTQYF | TGCGCCAGCAGCTCCGGGACTAGCGGGAGGTCAGATACGCAGTATTTT | TRBJ2-3 | TRBD2 | . | TRBV5-1
CASSQDTATGSGYTF | TGTGCCAGCAGCCAGGACACCGCGACAGGGTCTGGCTACACCTTC | TRBJ1-2 | TRBD1 | few | TRBV4-2
CASSGAGGGANVLTF | TGTGCCAGCAGTGGAGCGGGAGGTGGGGCCAACGTCCTGACTTTC | TRBJ2-6 | TRBD2 | . | TRBV2
CASSLGPRGYEQFF | TGTGCCAGCAGCTTGGGGCCCCGGGGGTATGAGCAGTTCTTC | TRBJ2-1 | . | . | TRBV5-4
CAWSVRGSSYNEQFF | TGTGCCTGGAGTGTACGGGGGAGCTCCTACAATGAGCAGTTCTTC | TRBJ2-1 | . | . | TRBV30
CASSLTGGAVDEAFF | TGTGCCAGCAGCTTAACAGGGGGCGCGGTTGATGAAGCTTTCTTT | TRBJ1-1 | TRBD1 | . | TRBV7-3
CASSFPGSSYNEQFF | TGTGCCAGCAGTTTCCCAGGGAGCTCCTACAATGAGCAGTTCTTC | TRBJ2-1 | . | . | TRBV27
CASSLGSRGGQELF | TGTGCCAGCAGCTTAGGGAGTAGAGGGGGACAAGAACTCTTC | TRBJ2-1 | . | . | TRBV7-8
CASSYSSGETYNEQFF | TGTGCCAGCAGTTACTCGAGCGGGGAAACGTACAATGAGCAGTTCTTC | TRBJ2-1 | TRBD2 | medium-sized | TRBV6-5
CASSDEGGVETQYF | TGCGCCAGCAGTGATGAAGGTGGGGTAGAGACCCAGTACTTC | TRBJ2-5 | . | . | TRBV10-1
CASSLEVSGVRYNEQFF | TGTGCCAGCAGCTTAGAAGTATCAGGGGTTCGTTACAATGAGCAGTTCTTC | TRBJ2-1 | . | . | TRBV11-2
CASSQGDGRPNYGYTF | TGTGCCAGCAGCCAAGGGGACGGACGCCCTAACTATGGCTACACCTTC | TRBJ1-2 | . | . | TRBV14
CASSGGQGRTFF | TGCGCCAGCAGTGGGGGACAGGGACGGACGTTCTTC | TRBJ2-1 | TRBD1 | few | TRBV10-1
CASSLMSRGPRGMGTDTQYF | TGTGCCAGCAGTTTGATGAGCAGGGGGCCTCGTGGGATGGGCACAGATACGCAGTATTTT | TRBJ2-3 | TRBD1 | . | TRBV27
CASSGIRTNTQYF | TGCGCCAGCAGTGGAATAAGGACGAATACGCAGTATTTT | TRBJ2-3 | . | . | TRBV10-1
CASSGGQAVYGYTF | TGCGCCAGCAGCGGGGGACAGGCGGTTTATGGCTACACCTTC | TRBJ1-2 | TRBD1 | . | TRBV5-1
CASSPGTSGRKWTDTQYF | TGTGCCAGCAGTCCTGGGACTAGCGGGAGGAAGTGGACAGATACGCAGTATTTT | TRBJ2-3 | TRBD2 | . | TRBV27
CASSPALLDTEAFF | TGTGCCAGCAGCCCCGCCCTTTTGGACACTGAAGCTTTCTTT | TRBJ1-1 | . | . | TRBV7-9
CAWRRGTGTQYF | TGTGCCTGGAGAAGAGGGACAGGGACCCAGTACTTC | TRBJ2-5 | TRBD1 | . | TRBV30
CASTESGYQETQYF | TGTGCCAGCACCGAATCAGGGTACCAAGAGACCCAGTACTTC | TRBJ2-5 | . | . | TRBV6-6
CASSSAPRETQYF | TGTGCCAGCAGCTCCGCCCCCCGAGAGACCCAGTACTTC | TRBJ2-5 | . | few | TRBV7-2
CASSPRMNTEAFF | TGTGCCAGCAGCCCGCGTATGAACACTGAAGCTTTCTTT | TRBJ1-1 | . | . | TRBV7-2
CASSIGQTETQYF | TGTGCCAGTAGTATAGGACAGACAGAGACCCAGTACTTC | TRBJ2-5 | . | . | TRBV19
CSVEPRGDYGYTF | TGCAGCGTTGAGCCCAGGGGAGACTATGGCTACACCTTC | TRBJ1-2 | . | . | TRBV29-1
CASSRRDKTNEKLFF | TGTGCCAGCAGCCGTCGGGACAAAACTAATGAAAAACTGTTTTTT | TRBJ1-4 | . | . | TRBV5-8
CASSDWDQYF | TGTGCCAGCAGTGACTGGGACCAGTACTTC | TRBJ2-7 | . | . | TRBV6-4
CASSPRTGSGNTIYF | TGTGCCAGCTCCCCGCGGACAGGGAGTGGAAACACCATATATTTT | TRBJ1-3 | TRBD1 | . | TRBV11-2
CASSPGTAYEQYF | TGTGCCAGCTCACCAGGGACAGCCTACGAGCAGTACTTC | TRBJ2-7 | TRBD1 | few | TRBV18